These T cell receptor beta chains were read from a single sample in a study of blood T cell repertoires in COVID-19. TCRdb keeps only in-frame clones here, not all; method: immunoSEQ multiplex PCR. The sample holds around 300,000 clones, about 91% seen once. Sequences were obtained from peripheral blood. The receptors here all came from a woman aged 25 to 45 with COVID-19, enrolled during active disease. Each CDR3 is given with its conserved first and last residue. Clone size, where shown, is once, few, many, or a class for clones that have expanded.

CDR3,size,V,J
CASSDFGQGFPYEQYF,NA,TRBV6-2/TRBV6-3,TRBJ2-7
CASSDPPGLRRETQYF,NA,TRBV2,TRBJ2-5
CASSPRAFPEAFF,NA,TRBV5-6,TRBJ1-1
CASSQSGFGETQYF,NA,TRBV19,TRBJ2-5
CASSLLLPPQHF,NA,TRBV12-3/TRBV12-4,TRBJ1-5
CASSVAGNTEAFF,NA,TRBV9,TRBJ1-1
CASSPTGVYTSYNSPLHF,NA,TRBV25-1,TRBJ1-6
CSVGGLSGYTF,NA,TRBV29-1,TRBJ1-2
CAWSVTRGNQPQHF,NA,TRBV30,TRBJ1-5
CSVDTGVYNYGYTF,NA,TRBV29-1,TRBJ1-2
CASSFPGKTEAFF,NA,TRBV5-4,TRBJ1-1
CASSAWPSGGLYEQYF,NA,TRBV5-5,TRBJ2-7
CASSLGTGNSPLHF,once,TRBV27,TRBJ1-6
CASSLFGSNQETQYF,NA,TRBV27,TRBJ2-5
CASSVNRADEQFF,NA,TRBV2,TRBJ2-1
CASSEGPGDRDYEQYF,NA,TRBV6-1,TRBJ2-7
CASSLAAGAHEQYF,NA,TRBV7-2,TRBJ2-7
CASSPLRGGSDYNEQFF,NA,TRBV28,TRBJ2-1
CASREITGGGANVLTF,NA,TRBV27,TRBJ2-6
CASSEAPGTGAFEAFF,NA,TRBV6-1,TRBJ1-1
CASSFEGLAGTQYF,NA,TRBV5-4,TRBJ2-5
CASRPTGGGYNSPLHF,once,TRBV6-2/TRBV6-3,TRBJ1-6
CASSLGMGLAGREQYF,NA,TRBV5-1,TRBJ2-7
CATSDPRVDEQFF,NA,TRBV24-1,TRBJ2-1
CASSYSGAKGYTF,few,TRBV6-5,TRBJ1-2
CASSLSGGASETQYF,NA,TRBV7-9,TRBJ2-5
CASTHRAGANVLTF,NA,TRBV6-5,TRBJ2-6
CASSLGEVNEQFF,NA,TRBV7-2,TRBJ2-1
CASSVQQQSGANVLTF,NA,TRBV9,TRBJ2-6
CASSTIGTGGGYTF,NA,TRBV2,TRBJ1-2
CASSPGRVAGNTIYF,NA,TRBV11-3,TRBJ1-3
CASSLGTGNSYGYTF,NA,TRBV7-2,TRBJ1-2
CASSLGGTANEKLFF,once,TRBV5-1,TRBJ1-4
CASSVMSGGREAFF,NA,TRBV9,TRBJ1-1
CASRRQGGNAGANVLTF,NA,TRBV19,TRBJ2-6